The sequence of this TCR beta chain was determined in a study of T cell changes during pregnancy in multiple sclerosis. Profiled with immunoSEQ multiplex PCR; TCRdb holds only in-frame clones, not every one. The sample comprises 55,000 to 80,000 clones, 90% to 95% of which are singletons, and 0.45% to 0.7% rests with the top ten. Looked up from germline, CDR1 is LNHDA and CDR2 is SQIVND (reference sequence). Trimming left V 7 bases short and J 6 bases short, with 15 bases between. This CDR3 is built from 14 residues. The sample consisted of peripheral blood, taken in the third trimester of pregnancy. This rearrangement joins TRBV19 to TRBJ2-2; no firm D call. The TCR was taken from a female donor with multiple sclerosis, enrolled in a pregnancy study. CDR3 loop: CASKIRQNAGELFF. The CDR3 coding sequence is TGTGCCAGTAAAATCAGGCAGAATGCCGGGGAGCTGTTTTTT.